These T cell receptor beta chains were read from a single sample in a study of shared clonotypes between healthy human individuals. The table came from immunoSEQ multiplex PCR; TCRdb's copy has only in-frame clones and leaves some out. The table shows some 1,600,000 clones, with 98% occurring only once. The sequencing sample was made of naive CD4+ T cells sorted from blood. Receptor source: a young man in good health. Both conserved end residues are part of each CDR3. A D gene is named only where the DNA matches it firmly. Clone size, where shown, is once, few, many, or a class for clones that have expanded.

d_call,v_call,j_call,clone_size,cdr3_aa,cdr3_nt
-,TRBV15,TRBJ2-1,-,CATSNRLDNEQFF,TGTGCCACCAGCAACAGACTAGACAATGAGCAGTTCTTC
-,TRBV29-1,TRBJ2-5,-,CSVETSGARETQYF,TGCAGCGTTGAGACATCAGGGGCTCGGGAGACCCAGTACTTC
-,TRBV11-1,TRBJ2-5,-,CASRETGRQETQYF,TGTGCCAGCAGAGAGACAGGCCGTCAAGAGACCCAGTACTTC
-,TRBV6-5,TRBJ1-2,-,CASSRRGTGYTF,TGTGCCAGCAGTCGCCGAGGCACCGGCTACACCTTC
TRBD1,TRBV10-1,TRBJ1-1,-,CASSESGTGNTEAFF,TGCGCCAGCAGTGAGTCAGGGACAGGGAACACTGAAGCTTTCTTT
-,TRBV10-3,TRBJ1-2,-,CASRSGTHGYTF,TGTGCCAGTCGGTCCGGGACACATGGCTACACCTTC
-,TRBV7-9,TRBJ2-5,-,CASSSRSGETQYF,TGTGCCAGCAGCTCGAGGTCGGGGGAGACCCAGTACTTC
-,TRBV10-3,TRBJ2-1,-,CAISESSYEQFF,TGTGCCATCAGTGAGTCCAGCTATGAGCAGTTCTTC
-,TRBV5-4,TRBJ2-1,-,CASSFISSYNEQFF,TGTGCCAGCAGCTTTATTAGCTCCTACAATGAGCAGTTCTTC
-,TRBV6-5,TRBJ2-5,-,CASSYKGGETQYF,TGTGCCAGCAGTTACAAGGGAGGAGAGACCCAGTACTTC
-,TRBV7-8,TRBJ1-4,-,CASSLDIPRGLFF,TGTGCCAGCAGCTTAGATATCCCGCGGGGACTGTTTTTT
-,TRBV28,TRBJ1-2,-,CASSLNPQQSHYTF,TGTGCCAGCAGTTTAAATCCCCAGCAGTCTCACTACACCTTC
-,TRBV2,TRBJ1-1,once,CASSAEGGDTEAFF,TGTGCCAGCAGTGCAGAAGGAGGGGACACTGAAGCTTTCTTT